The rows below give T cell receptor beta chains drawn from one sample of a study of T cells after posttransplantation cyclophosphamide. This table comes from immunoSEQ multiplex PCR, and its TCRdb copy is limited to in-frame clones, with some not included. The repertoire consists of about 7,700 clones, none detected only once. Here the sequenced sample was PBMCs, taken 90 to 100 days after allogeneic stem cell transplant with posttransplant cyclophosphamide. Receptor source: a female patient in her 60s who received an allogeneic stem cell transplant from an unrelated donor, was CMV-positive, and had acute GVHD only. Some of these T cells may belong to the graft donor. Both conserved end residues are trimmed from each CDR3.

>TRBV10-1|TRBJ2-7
ASSRGATYEQY
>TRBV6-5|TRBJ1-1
ASSYRKTGMNTEAF
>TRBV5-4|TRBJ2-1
ASSRPLQGFYNEQF
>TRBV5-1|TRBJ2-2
ASSLDLPGGASGELF
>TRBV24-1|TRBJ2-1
ATSDLRGDNEQF
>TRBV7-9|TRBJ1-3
ASRGQSSGNTIY
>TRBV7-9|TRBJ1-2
ASSLGRFGQGYGYT
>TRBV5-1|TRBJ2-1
ASSSRWSYNEQF
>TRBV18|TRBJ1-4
ASSPGQGVEKLF
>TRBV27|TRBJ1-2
ASSLSHRGPGYT
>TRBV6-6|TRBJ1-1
ASSVGNTEAF
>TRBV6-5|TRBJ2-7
ASSYRAAGGAEQY
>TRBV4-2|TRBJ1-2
ASSQEKGTGNGYT
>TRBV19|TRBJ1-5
ASSLRAAFSNQPQH
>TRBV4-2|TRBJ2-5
ASSLALRGEETQY
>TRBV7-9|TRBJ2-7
ACGGTGGSYEQY
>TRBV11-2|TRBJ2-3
ASTPRGSGGTDTQY
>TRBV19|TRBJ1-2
ASSALAGGHGYT
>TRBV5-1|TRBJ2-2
ASSPGQVNTGELF
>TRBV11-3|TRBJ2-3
ASSLEDQGSDTQY
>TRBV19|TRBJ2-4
ASSTPRDRGHGGNIQY
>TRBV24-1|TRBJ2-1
ATSDAGLAPNEQF
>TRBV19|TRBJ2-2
ASSIGPLIAGELF
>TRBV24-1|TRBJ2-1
ATPRRGTSGVYNEQF
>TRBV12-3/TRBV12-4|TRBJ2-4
ASSLGSQGRDIQY
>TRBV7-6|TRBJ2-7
ASSAVLGDEQY